The entry that follows covers one T cell receptor (beta chain) sequence. Antigen: not known. The data are from a study of cytomegalovirus exposure and HLA in healthy donors. Study-level background: As an earlier analysis found, some 180 million T cells yielded about 100 million unique TCR beta sequences.

13 Jbeta primers and 60 Vbeta primers were used for the PCR. The method was immunoSEQ multiplex PCR; TCRdb's version includes in-frame clones alone and lacks a portion of them. Among roughly 120,000 clones listed, approximately 81% were seen once. Germline CDR1 WSHSY, CDR2 SAAADI. The CDR3 contains 18 residues. V was cut by 0 bases and J by 5 bases, with 20 bases left in between. Findings and caveats of the study: A later analysis associated 15,000 to 20,000 TCR beta sequences with HLA alleles at a 0.05 false discovery rate. There were reportedly fewer N-insertions in an Asian-associated ancestry cluster than the roughly 680-donor mean, in a later analysis. The classifier reportedly diagnosed cytomegalovirus status with high sensitivity and specificity.

Sequenced material: PBMCs. The source is a man aged 18 to 29 in good health and CMV-seronegative. This chain uses TRBV10-2 with TRBJ2-1; D may be TRBD2 (5 bases). CDR3 DNA: TGCGCCAGCAGTGAGTCTATAATTGGGGTAGCGCTAAACAATGAGCAGTTCTTC. Amino acid sequence: CASSESIIGVALNNEQFF.